This T cell receptor beta chain comes out of a study of siplizumab effects on memory and regulatory T cells. Points from the study as a whole: Whether proliferating Tregs in siplizumab cultures suppress was not functionally confirmed. Among mappable alloreactive CD4+ clones, the Treg-derived fraction averaged approximately 69% with siplizumab versus roughly 27% in controls. Significant reduction of alloreactive sequences traceable to unstimulated CD4+ memory cells was observed with siplizumab.

Regarding this clone: As yet, its antigen is unknown.

Sequencing was performed with immunoSEQ multiplex PCR; in TCRdb, only in-frame clones are kept and a portion is missing. The table records over 100,000 clones, around 90% of them present only once. This CDR3 spans 11 amino acids. Per the germline V gene, CDR1 is SQVTM and CDR2 is ANQGSEA. V lost 6 bases to trimming and J lost 5 bases, with 9 bases between them. The sequence was obtained from a human donor in good health. Sequenced material: CD4+ T cells sorted from blood. J is TRBJ2-3 and V is TRBV29-1; tentatively, D is TRBD1 (5 bases). The CDR3 loop is CSVIRGDTQYF. DNA for the CDR3: TGCAGCGTCATAAGGGGAGATACGCAGTATTTT.